This section outlines one TCR beta chain sequence together with its context. Its specificity is unknown. These data are taken from a study of T cell responses to AZD1222 COVID-19 vaccine. Only in-frame clones appear in the TCRdb table, and some are missing; sequencing was by immunoSEQ multiplex PCR. The table has more than 95,000 clones, around 85% seen once. The CDR3 covers 14 residues. CDR1 is LGHDT, CDR2 YNNKEL, per germline (reference sequence). Trimming stripped 1 base from V and 6 bases from J, with 12 bases between. Findings and limits, study-wide: Donors were mostly white British, more females; clonal diversity possibly underestimated. Sampling that yielded the repertoires occurred only after the peak T cell response.

This chain links TRBV3-1 (or the pseudogene TRBV3-2) with TRBJ1-2; D is possibly TRBD1 (5 bases). Sequences were derived from peripheral blood, sampled on day 0 of MenACWY control vaccination. The clonotype was recovered from an adult in good health. DNA for the CDR3: TGTGCCAGCAGCCAAGGCACGGGGCTCGATGGCTACACCTTC. This sequence encodes CASSQGTGLDGYTF.